This T cell receptor beta chain was sequenced during a study of post-analysis software for immune sequencing data. General study results and limits: Controls had lower frequencies than patients of about 5 TRBV segments, which included TRBV5-6, TRBV5-1 and TRBV20-1.

cDNA libraries of TCR beta carried unique molecular identifiers. In TCRdb, the PCR reads were re-called with MiXCR into one record per CDR3 protein. The table lists some 370,000 distinct CDR3 sequences, less than 35% of them singletons, with 10% to 15% in the top ten. Notes on this clonotype: Its antigen is unidentified.

CDR1 MDHEN and CDR2 SYDVKM come from the germline V gene. CDR3 length: 15 residues. Trimming pared 1 base from V and 2 bases from J, leaving 11 bases between. This chain joins TRBV28 and TRBJ2-5, with D possibly being TRBD1 (5 bases). This sequence was found in a girl between 5 and 17 years old with multiple sclerosis. Sequences were obtained from blood. CDR3 in DNA: TGTGCCAGCAGTTTATCCGCAGGGCCTCAAGAGACCCAGTACTTC. Residues: CASSLSAGPQETQYF. The whole variable domain, filled in from reference TRBV28 and TRBJ2-5, reads DVKVTQSSRYLVKRTGEKVFLECVQDMDHENMFWYRQDPGLGLRLIYFSYDVKMKEKGDIPEGYSVSREKKERFSLILESASTNQTSMYLCASSLSAGPQETQYFGPGTRLLVL.